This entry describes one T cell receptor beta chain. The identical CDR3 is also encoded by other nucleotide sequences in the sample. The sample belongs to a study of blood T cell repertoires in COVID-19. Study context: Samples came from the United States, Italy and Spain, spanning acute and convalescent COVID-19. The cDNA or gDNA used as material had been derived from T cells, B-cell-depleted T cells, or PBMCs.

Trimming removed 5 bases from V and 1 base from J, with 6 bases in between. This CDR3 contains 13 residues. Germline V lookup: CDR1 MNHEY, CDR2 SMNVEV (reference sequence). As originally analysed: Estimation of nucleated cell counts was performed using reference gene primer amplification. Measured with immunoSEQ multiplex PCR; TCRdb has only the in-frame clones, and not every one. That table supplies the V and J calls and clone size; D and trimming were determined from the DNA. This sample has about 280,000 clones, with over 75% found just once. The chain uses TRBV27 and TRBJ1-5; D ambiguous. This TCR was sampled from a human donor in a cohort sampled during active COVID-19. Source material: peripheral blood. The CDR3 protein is CASSPESNQPQHF. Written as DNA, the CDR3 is TGTGCCAGCAGTCCAGAAAGCAATCAGCCCCAGCATTTT.